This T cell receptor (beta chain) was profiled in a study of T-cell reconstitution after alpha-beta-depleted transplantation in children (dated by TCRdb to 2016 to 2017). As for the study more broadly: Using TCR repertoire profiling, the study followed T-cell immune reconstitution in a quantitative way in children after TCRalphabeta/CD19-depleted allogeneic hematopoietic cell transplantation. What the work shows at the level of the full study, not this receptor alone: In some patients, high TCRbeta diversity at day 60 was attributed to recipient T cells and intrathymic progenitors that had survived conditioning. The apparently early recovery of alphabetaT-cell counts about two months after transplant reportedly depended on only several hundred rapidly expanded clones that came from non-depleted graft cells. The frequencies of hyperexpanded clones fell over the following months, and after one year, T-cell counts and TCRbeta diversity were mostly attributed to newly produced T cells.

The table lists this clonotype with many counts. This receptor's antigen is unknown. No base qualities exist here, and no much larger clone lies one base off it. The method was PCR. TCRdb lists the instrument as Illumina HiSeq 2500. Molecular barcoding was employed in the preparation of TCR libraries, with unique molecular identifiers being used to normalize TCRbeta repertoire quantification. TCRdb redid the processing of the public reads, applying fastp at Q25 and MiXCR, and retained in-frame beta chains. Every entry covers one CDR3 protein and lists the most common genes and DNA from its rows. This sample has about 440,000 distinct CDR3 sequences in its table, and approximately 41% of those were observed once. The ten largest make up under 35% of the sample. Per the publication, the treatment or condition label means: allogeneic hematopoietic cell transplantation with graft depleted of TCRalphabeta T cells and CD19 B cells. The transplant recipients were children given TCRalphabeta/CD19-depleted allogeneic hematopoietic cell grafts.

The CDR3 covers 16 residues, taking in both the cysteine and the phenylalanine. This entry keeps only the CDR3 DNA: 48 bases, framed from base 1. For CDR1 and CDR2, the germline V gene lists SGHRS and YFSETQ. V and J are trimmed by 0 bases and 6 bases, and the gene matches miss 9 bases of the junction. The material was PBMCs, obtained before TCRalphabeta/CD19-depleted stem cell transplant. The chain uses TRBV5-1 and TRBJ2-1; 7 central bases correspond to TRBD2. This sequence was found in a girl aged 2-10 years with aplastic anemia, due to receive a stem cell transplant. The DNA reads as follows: TGCGCCAGCAGCTTGGGACGAGGACTAGGCTTCAATGAGCAGTTCTTC. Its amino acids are CASSLGRGLGFNEQFF.